The subject of this entry is one TCR beta chain. Antigen: not known. This specimen comes from a study of T-cell reconstitution after alpha-beta-depleted transplantation in children. Study-wide results and caveats: Some patients' high day-60 TCRbeta diversity was traced to surviving recipient T cells and thymic progenitors. At one year after transplant, newly produced T cells mostly accounted for T-cell counts and diversity.

CDR1 DFQATT and CDR2 SNEGSKA come from the germline V gene (reference sequence). V lost 4 bases and J 1 base, leaving 11 bases between the germline ends. CDR3 length: 14 amino acids. Unique molecular identifiers were incorporated when the TCRbeta library was constructed. TCRdb ran MiXCR on the PCR reads and lists one entry per CDR3 protein. The sample lists roughly 400,000 distinct CDR3 sequences; 43% were seen once. Source: PBMCs, taken before TCRalphabeta/CD19-depleted stem cell transplant. The receptor was isolated from a girl aged 2 to 9 with aplastic anemia, due to receive a stem cell transplant. V usage is TRBV20-1 and J usage is TRBJ2-1; D is perhaps TRBD2 (5 bases). DNA for the CDR3: TGCAGTGCTAATCACGGGGATTCCTACAATGAGCAGTTCTTC. Translation gives CSANHGDSYNEQFF.